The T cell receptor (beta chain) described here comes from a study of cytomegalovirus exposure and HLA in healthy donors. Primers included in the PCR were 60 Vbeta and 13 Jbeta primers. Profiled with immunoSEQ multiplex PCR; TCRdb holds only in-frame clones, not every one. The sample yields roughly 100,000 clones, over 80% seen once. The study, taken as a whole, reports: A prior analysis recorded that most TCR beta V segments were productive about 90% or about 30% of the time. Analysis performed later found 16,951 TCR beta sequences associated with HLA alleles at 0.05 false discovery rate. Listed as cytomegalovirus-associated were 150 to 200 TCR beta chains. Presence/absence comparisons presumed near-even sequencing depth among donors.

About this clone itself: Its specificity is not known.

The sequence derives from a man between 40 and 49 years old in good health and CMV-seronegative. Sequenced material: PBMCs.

The CDR3 loop reads CASSVGRGTSSYEQYF. CDR3 nucleotide sequence: TGTGCCAGCAGCGTAGGGCGGGGTACCTCCTCCTACGAGCAGTACTTC. The rearrangement uses TRBV9 and TRBJ2-5; possibly TRBD2 for D (6 bases). The tail of the sequence fits TRBJ2-7 better, so the J call may be wrong. This CDR3 has 16 amino acids. Germline V gives CDR1 SGDLS, CDR2 YYNGEE.